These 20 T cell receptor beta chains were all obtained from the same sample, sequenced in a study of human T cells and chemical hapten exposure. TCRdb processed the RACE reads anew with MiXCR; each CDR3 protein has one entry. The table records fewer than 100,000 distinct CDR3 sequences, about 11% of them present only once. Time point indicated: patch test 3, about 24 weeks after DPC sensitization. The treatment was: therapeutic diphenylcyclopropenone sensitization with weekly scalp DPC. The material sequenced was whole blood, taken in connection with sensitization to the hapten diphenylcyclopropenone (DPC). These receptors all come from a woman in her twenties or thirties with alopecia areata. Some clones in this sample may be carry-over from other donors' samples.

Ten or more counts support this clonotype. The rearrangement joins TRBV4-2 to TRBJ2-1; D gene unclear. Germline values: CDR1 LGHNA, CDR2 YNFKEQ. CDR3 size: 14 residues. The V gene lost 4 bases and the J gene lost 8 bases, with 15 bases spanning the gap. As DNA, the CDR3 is TGTGCCAGCAGCCGAACCCCCCTGAGCGATGAGCAGTTCTTC. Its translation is CASSRTPLSDEQFF.

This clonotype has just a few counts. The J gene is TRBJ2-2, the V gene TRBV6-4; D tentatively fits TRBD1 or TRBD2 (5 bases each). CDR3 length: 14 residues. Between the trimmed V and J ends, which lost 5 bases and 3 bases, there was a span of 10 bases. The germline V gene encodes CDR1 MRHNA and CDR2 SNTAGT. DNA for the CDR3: TGTGCCAGCAGTTCGGGACGGGACACCGGGGAGCTGTTTTTT. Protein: CASSSGRDTGELFF.

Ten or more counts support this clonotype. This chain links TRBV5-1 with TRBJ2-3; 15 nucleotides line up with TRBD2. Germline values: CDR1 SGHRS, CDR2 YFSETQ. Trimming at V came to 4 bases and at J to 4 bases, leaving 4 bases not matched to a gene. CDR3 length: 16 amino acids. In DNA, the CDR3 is TGCGCCAGCAGCGTTGGGACTAGCGGGAGGCCAGATACGCAGTATTTT. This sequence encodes CASSVGTSGRPDTQYF. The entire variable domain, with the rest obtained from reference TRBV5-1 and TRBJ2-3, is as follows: KAGVTQTPRYLIKTRGQQVTLSCSPISGHRSVSWYQQTPGQGLQFLFEYFSETQRNKGNFPGRFSGRQFSNSRSEMNVSTLELGDSALYLCASSVGTSGRPDTQYFGPGTRLTVL.

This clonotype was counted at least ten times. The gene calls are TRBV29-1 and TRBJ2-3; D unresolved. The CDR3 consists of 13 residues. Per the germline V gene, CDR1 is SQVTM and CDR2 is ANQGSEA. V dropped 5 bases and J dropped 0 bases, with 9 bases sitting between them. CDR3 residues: CSVTLGSTDTQYF. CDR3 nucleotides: TGCAGCGTTACCCTCGGTAGCACAGATACGCAGTATTTT.

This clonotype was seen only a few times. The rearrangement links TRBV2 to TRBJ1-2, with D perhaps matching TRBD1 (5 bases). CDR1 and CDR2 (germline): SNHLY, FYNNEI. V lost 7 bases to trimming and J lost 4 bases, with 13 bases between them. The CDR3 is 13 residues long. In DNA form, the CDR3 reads TGTGCCAGCAAGATGGAGGGGCCCTATGGCTACACCTTC. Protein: CASKMEGPYGYTF.

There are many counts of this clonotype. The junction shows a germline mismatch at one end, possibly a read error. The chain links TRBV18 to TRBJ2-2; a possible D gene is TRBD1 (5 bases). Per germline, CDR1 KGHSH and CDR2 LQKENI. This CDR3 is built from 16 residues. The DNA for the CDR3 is TGTGCCAGCTCGCCACTGAACCAGGGGAACACCGGGGAGCTGTTTTTT. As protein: CASSPLNQGNTGELFF.

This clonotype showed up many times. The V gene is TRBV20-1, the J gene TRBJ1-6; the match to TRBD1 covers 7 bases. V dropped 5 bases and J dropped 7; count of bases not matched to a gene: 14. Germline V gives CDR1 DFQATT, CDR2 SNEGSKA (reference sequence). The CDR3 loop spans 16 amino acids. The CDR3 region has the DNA TGCAGTGCTGAGGAGGGGTACAGGGGTCGAAATTCACCCCTCCACTTT. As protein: CSAEEGYRGRNSPLHF.

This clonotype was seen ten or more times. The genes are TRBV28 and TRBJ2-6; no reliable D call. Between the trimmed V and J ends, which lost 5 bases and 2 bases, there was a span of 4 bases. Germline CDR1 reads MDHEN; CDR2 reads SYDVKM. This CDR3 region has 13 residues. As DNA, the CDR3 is TGTGCCAGCAGTCCAACTGGGGCCAACGTCCTGACTTTC. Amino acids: CASSPTGANVLTF.

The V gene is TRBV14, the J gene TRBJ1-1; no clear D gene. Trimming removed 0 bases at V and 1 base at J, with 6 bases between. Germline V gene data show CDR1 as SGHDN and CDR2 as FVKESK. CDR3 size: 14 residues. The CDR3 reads CASSQDPGNTEAFF. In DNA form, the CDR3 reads TGTGCCAGCAGCCAAGATCCGGGGAACACTGAAGCTTTCTTT.

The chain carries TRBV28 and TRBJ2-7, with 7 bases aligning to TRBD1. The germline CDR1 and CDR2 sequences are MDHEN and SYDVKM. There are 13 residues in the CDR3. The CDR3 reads CVTSETGAYEQYV. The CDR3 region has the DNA TGTGTCACCTCCGAAACAGGGGCCTACGAGCAGTACGTC.

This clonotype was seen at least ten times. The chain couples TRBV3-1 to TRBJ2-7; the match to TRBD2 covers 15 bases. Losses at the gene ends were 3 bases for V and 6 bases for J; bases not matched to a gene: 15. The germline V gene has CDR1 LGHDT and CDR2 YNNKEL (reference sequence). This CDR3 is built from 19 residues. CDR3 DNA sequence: TGTGCCAGCAGCCACGCTCCGGGACTAGCGGGAGGCTCGACGGTCGAGCAGTACTTC. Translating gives CASSHAPGLAGGSTVEQYF.

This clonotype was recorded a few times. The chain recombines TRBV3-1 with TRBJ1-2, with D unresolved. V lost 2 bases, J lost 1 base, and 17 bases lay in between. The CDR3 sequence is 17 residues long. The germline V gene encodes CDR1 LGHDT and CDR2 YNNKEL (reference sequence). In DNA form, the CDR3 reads TGTGCCAGCAGCCAATCCGACTGGGTGGGGAATAACTATGGCTACACCTTC. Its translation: CASSQSDWVGNNYGYTF.

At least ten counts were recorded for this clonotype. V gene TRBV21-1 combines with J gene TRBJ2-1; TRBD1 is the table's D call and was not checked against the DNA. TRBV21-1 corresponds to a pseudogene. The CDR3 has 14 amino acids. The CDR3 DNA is TGTGCCAGCAGCATGGGGGCAGGGTCGAATGAGCAGTTCTTC. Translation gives CASSMGAGSNEQFF.

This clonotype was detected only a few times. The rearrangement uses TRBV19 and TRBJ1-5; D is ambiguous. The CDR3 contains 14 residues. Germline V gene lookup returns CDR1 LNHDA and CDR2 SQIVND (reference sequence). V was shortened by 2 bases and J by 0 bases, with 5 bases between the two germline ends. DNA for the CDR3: TGTGCCAGTAGTATATTCCCTAGCAATCAGCCCCAGCATTTT. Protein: CASSIFPSNQPQHF.

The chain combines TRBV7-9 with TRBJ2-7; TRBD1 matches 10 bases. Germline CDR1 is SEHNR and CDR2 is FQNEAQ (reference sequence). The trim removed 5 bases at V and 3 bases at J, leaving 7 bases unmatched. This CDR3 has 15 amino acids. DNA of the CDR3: TGTGCCAGCAGCATATGGGGACAGGGGCACTACGAGCAGTACTTC. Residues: CASSIWGQGHYEQYF.

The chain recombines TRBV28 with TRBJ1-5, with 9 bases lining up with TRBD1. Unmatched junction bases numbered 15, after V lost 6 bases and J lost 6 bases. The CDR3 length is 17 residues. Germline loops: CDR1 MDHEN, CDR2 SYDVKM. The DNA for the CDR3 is TGTGCCAGCAGACCACCAGGACAGGGGTCAACGGGTCAGCCCCAGCATTTT. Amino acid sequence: CASRPPGQGSTGQPQHF.

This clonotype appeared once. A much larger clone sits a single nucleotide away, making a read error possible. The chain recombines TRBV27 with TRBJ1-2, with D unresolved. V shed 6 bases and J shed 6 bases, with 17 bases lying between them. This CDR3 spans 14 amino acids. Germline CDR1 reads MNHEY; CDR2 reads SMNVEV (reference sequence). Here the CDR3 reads CASSTHLELNGYTF. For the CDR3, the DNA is TGTGCCAGCAGCACACATCTAGAGTTAAATGGCTACACCTTC.

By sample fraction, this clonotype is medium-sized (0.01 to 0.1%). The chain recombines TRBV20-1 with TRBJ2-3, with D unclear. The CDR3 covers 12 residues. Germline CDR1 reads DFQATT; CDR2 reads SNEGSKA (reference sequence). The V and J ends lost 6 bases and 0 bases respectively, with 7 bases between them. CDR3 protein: CSAPDSTDTQYF. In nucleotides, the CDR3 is TGCAGTGCACCTGACAGCACAGATACGCAGTATTTT.

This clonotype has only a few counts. CDR3 residues: CASSLWTSETQYF. The CDR3 DNA sequence: TGCGCCAGCAGCTTATGGACCTCAGAGACCCAGTACTTC. V gene TRBV5-1 combines with J gene TRBJ2-5; D remains ambiguous. The CDR3 extends over 13 amino acids. V was cut by 2 bases and J by 4 bases, with 9 bases left in between. Germline values: CDR1 SGHRS, CDR2 YFSETQ.

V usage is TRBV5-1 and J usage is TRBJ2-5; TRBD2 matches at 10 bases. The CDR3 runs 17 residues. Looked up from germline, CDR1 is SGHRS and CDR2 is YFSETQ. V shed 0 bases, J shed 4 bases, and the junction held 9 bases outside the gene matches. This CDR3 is CASSLGGLAGVTETQYF. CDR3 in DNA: TGCGCCAGCAGCTTGGGAGGGCTAGCGGGAGTCACAGAGACCCAGTACTTC.